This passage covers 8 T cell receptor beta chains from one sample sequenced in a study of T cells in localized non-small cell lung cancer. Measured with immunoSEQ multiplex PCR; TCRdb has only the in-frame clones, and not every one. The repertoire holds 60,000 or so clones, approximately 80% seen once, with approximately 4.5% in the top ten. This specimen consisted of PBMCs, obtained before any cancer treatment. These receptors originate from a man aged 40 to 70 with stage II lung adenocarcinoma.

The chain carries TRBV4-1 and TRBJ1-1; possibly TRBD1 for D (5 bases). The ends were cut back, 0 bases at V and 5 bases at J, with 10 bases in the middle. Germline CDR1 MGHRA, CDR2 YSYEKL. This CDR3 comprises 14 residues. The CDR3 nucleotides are TGCGCCAGCAGCCAAGAAGGGGCGAGAACTGAAGCTTTCTTT. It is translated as CASSQEGARTEAFF.

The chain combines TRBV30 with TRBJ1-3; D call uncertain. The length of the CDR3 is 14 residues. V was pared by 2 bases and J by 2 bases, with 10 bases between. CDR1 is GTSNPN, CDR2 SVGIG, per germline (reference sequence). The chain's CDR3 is CAWSFAGTGNTIYF. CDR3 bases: TGTGCCTGGAGTTTCGCAGGTACTGGAAACACCATATATTTT.

The CDR3 DNA reads as TGCAGCGTTGGAGGGCGGGTAAGCACAGATACGCAGTATTTT. It yields the protein CSVGGRVSTDTQYF. This chain uses TRBV29-1 with TRBJ2-3, with D perhaps matching TRBD2 (5 bases). Trimming shortened V by 4 bases and J by 0 bases, and 11 bases separated the two germline ends. The CDR3 is 14 amino acids. Germline lookup yields CDR1 SQVTM and CDR2 ANQGSEA.

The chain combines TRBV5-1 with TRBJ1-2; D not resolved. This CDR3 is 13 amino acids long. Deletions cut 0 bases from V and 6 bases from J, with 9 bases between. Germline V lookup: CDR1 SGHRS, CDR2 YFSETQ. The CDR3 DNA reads TGCGCCAGCAGCTTGGGGGTCGCGGATGGCTACACCTTC. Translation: CASSLGVADGYTF. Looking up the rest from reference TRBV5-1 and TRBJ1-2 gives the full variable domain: KAGVTQTPRYLIKTRGQQVTLSCSPISGHRSVSWYQQTPGQGLQFLFEYFSETQRNKGNFPGRFSGRQFSNSRSEMNVSTLELGDSALYLCASSLGVADGYTFGSGTRLTVV.

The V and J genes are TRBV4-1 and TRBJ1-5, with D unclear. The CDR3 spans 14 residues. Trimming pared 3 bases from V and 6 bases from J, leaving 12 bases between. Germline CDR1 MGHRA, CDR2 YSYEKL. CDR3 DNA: TGCGCCAGCAGCCAGACCCGGGATGGTCAGCCCCAGCATTTT. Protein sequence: CASSQTRDGQPQHF.

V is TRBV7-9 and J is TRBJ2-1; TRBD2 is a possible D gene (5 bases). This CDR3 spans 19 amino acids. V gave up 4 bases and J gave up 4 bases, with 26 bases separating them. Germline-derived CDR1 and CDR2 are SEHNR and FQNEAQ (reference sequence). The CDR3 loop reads CASSYRGSRRLSHYNEQFF. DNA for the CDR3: TGTGCCAGCAGCTACCGAGGGTCCCGCCGGTTGAGCCATTACAATGAGCAGTTCTTC.

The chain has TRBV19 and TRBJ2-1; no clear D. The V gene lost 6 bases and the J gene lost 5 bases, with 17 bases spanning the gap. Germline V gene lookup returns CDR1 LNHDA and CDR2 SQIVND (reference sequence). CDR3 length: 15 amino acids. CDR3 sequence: CASRVSPINNNEQFF. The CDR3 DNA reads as TGTGCCAGTAGGGTTAGCCCTATAAATAACAATGAGCAGTTCTTC.

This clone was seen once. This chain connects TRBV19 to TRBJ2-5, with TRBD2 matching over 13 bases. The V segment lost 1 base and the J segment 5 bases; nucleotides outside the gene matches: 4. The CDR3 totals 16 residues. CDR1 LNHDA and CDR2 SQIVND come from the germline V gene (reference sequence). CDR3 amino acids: CASSIGLAGGRETQYF. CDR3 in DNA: TGTGCCAGTAGTATAGGACTAGCGGGAGGTCGGGAGACCCAGTACTTC.